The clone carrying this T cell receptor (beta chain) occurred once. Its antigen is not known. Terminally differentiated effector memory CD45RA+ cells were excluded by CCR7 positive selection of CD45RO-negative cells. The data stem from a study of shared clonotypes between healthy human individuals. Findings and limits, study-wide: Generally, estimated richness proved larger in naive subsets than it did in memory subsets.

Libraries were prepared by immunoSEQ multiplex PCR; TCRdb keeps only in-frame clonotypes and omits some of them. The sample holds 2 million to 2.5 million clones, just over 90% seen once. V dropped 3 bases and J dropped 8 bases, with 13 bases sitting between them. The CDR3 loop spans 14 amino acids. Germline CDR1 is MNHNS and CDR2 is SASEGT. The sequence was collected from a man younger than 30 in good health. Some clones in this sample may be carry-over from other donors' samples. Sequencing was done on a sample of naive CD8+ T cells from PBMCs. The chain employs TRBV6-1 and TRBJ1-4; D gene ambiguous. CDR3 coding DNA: TGTGCCAGCAGTGACCAGCAGCTAAGGGAAAAACTGTTTTTT. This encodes CASSDQQLREKLFF.